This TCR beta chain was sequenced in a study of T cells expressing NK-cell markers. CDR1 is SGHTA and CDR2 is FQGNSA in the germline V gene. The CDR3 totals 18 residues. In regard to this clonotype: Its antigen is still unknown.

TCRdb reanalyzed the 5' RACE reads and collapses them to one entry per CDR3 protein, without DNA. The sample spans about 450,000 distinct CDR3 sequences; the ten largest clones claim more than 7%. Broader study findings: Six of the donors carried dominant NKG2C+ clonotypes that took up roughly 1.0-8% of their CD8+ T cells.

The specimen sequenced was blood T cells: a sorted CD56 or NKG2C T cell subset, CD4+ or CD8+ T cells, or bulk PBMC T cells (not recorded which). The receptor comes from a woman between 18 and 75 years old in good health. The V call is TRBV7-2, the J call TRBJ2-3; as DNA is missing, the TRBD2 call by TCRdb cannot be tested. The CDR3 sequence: CASSLAPFSGPSTDTQYF.